The 3 T cell receptor beta chains in this list originate from one sample, sequenced in a study of response to subunit inactivated influenza vaccine. TCRdb processed the RT-PCR reads anew with MiXCR; each CDR3 protein has one entry. The repertoire holds 490,000 or so distinct CDR3 sequences, with under 9% as singletons. Sequencing used PBMCs from blood, obtained approximately 25 months after vaccination. The receptors here all came from a man aged 45 to 75 who received an inactivated influenza vaccine.

This chain connects TRBV12-3 or TRBV12-4 to TRBJ2-7; D is possibly TRBD2 (5 bases). V was trimmed by 5 bases and J by 6 bases, leaving 14 bases between them. The CDR3 is 13 residues long. CDR3 DNA sequence: TGTGCCAGCAGTCTATTAAGTCGGGGCGAGCAGTACTTC. It is translated as CASSLLSRGEQYF.

This clonotype was seen at least ten times. The CDR3 DNA reads TGTGCCAGCAGCTTGATTACAGATACGCAGTATTTT. This sequence encodes CASSLITDTQYF. The V call is TRBV5-6, the J call TRBJ2-3; D remains ambiguous. The V gene's germline CDR1 is SGHDT and CDR2 YYEEEE. V gave up 1 base and J gave up 3 bases, with 3 bases separating them. The CDR3 has 12 amino acids.

This clonotype turned up a few times. The gene calls are TRBV7-9 and TRBJ2-3; TRBD2 might be the D (8 bases). The CDR3 covers 17 residues. The germline gives CDR1 SEHNR, CDR2 FQNEAQ (reference sequence). V was shortened by 5 bases and J by 4 bases, with 22 bases between the two germline ends. The DNA of the CDR3 is TGTGCCAGCAGCCCCGGGGGGGGCAGGGGGAGCGCAGATACGCAGTATTTT. It encodes CASSPGGGRGSADTQYF.